This is a list of T cell receptor beta chains from one sample in a study of cytomegalovirus exposure and HLA in healthy donors. The assay was immunoSEQ multiplex PCR, and TCRdb's table has in-frame clones only and misses some. The sample includes fewer than 200,000 clones, roughly 80% of them seen just once. The material sequenced was PBMCs. These receptors were taken from a man aged 25 to 45 in good health and CMV-seronegative. The CDR3 runs from the conserved cysteine through the conserved F or W. The D gene is left open where the match is weak. Size tells how often a clone was seen (once, few, many) or the class of an expanded clone, and some rows leave it out.

CDR3 DNA,CDR3 protein,clone size,J gene,V gene,D gene
TGTGCCAGCAGTCCCCCGGGACTAGCGGGAGCAGATACGCAGTATTTT,CASSPPGLAGADTQYF,-,TRBJ2-3,TRBV7-9,TRBD2
TGTGCCAGCAGCTTAATGTACAGTAACACCGGGGAGCTGTTTTTT,CASSLMYSNTGELFF,-,TRBJ2-2,TRBV5-4,-
TGTGCCAGCAGCTTGATAGGGAGTAGATCCTACGAGCAGTACTTC,CASSLIGSRSYEQYF,once,TRBJ2-7,TRBV7-3,-
TGTGCCAGCAGCTTAGCCACGGGAGGGTACTTCTCCTACGAGCAGTACTTC,CASSLATGGYFSYEQYF,-,TRBJ2-7,TRBV7-6,TRBD2
TGTGCCAGCTCACCACCGGGGCCCCGCGAGAACACTGAAGCTTTCTTT,CASSPPGPRENTEAFF,few,TRBJ1-1,TRBV18,-
TGTGCCAGCAGCGTCCGGGACAGGGGCAGAACTGTCTCTGGAAACACCATATATTTT,CASSVRDRGRTVSGNTIYF,-,TRBJ1-3,TRBV7-2,TRBD1
TGTGCCAGCAGCTTGAGGCCCACGATCACAGATACGCAGTATTTT,CASSLRPTITDTQYF,-,TRBJ2-3,TRBV7-9,-
TGTGCCGGCAGCTTAGGCGGACAGGGCTACGAGCAGTACTTC,CAGSLGGQGYEQYF,-,TRBJ2-7,TRBV7-8,TRBD1
TGTGCCAGCAGCAGACCGGGACTAGCGGGAGATTCGGAAGCCGGGGAGCTGTTTTTT,CASSRPGLAGDSEAGELFF,-,TRBJ2-2,TRBV21-1,-
TGTGCCAGCAGTGCCACTACAGGGATGAACACTGAAGCTTTCTTT,CASSATTGMNTEAFF,-,TRBJ1-1,TRBV6-1,-
TGCAGCGTTGAAGGAGGGGGGGGGCCCCTACGCAATGAGCAGTTCTTC,CSVEGGGGPLRNEQFF,-,TRBJ2-1,TRBV29-1,-